This TCR beta chain was obtained from a study of identical twins. Germline V gene lookup returns CDR1 LNHDA and CDR2 SQIVND (reference sequence). V gave up 5 bases and J gave up 4 bases; unmatched junction bases: 5. CDR3 length: 15 residues. MiXCR, run by TCRdb on the 5' RACE reads, gives a single entry per CDR3 protein. Among 520,000 or so distinct CDR3 sequences listed, 20% to 25% were seen once. The same sample was also used in a study of T cells expressing NK-cell markers. That work states: Dominant NKG2C+ clonotype frequencies of about 1.0-8% of CD8+ T cells were measured in a handful of donors. Questions lingered over whether expanded NKG2C+ T cell clones were HCMV-specific.

This receptor was identified in a woman younger than 30 in good health. The sequencing input was CD4+ T cells sorted from blood. This chain uses TRBV19 with TRBJ1-5; 10 positions match TRBD1. This CDR3 is CASSLPGQGNQPQHF. CDR3 sequence (DNA): TGTGCCAGTAGTCTTCCGGGACAGGGGAATCAGCCCCAGCATTTT.